Listed below are T cell receptor beta chains from one sample, sequenced in a study of response to subunit inactivated influenza vaccine. TCRdb re-called the RT-PCR reads through MiXCR, storing one row per CDR3 protein. This sample has about 540,000 distinct CDR3 sequences; under 30% occur once, and the top ten carry approximately 3%. This same sample was also part of a study on T cells expressing NK-cell markers.

Sequencing was performed on CD4+ T cells sorted from PBMCs, taken 11 to 12 days after vaccination. These receptors all stem from a man in his forties or fifties who received an inactivated influenza vaccine. Each CDR3 is given with its conserved first and last residue. Each record gives: D gene, J gene, V gene, clone size, CDR3 DNA, CDR3 protein. D genes are given only for firm matches. Where a row states a size, it is once, few, many or the class of an expanded clone; other rows omit it.

.,TRBJ2-7,TRBV7-6,.,TGTGCCAGCAGCTCAAGGGCGGGGTACGAGCAGTACTTC,CASSSRAGYEQYF
TRBD1,TRBJ2-7,TRBV14,.,TGTGCCAGCAGCCAAGAGGACAGGGGGAACTACGAGCAGTACTTC,CASSQEDRGNYEQYF
.,TRBJ2-3,TRBV21-1,.,TGTGCCAGCAGGGGACTAGCGGGAAGCCCAGATACGCAGTATTTT,CASRGLAGSPDTQYF
TRBD2,TRBJ2-5,TRBV5-1,.,TGCGCCAGCAGCTTTGCTTCTAGCGGACAAGAGACCCAGTACTTC,CASSFASSGQETQYF
TRBD1,TRBJ1-1,TRBV2,few,TGTGCCAGCAGGGGACAGGGGCGAGTTAGCACTGAAGCTTTCTTT,CASRGQGRVSTEAFF
TRBD2,TRBJ2-4,TRBV3-1,.,TGTGCCAGCAGCCAAGAGCGGCGGGGGGGCTCATTCGGTGGAAACATTCAGTACTTC,CASSQERRGGSFGGNIQYF
.,TRBJ2-1,TRBV24-1,.,TGTGCCACCAGTGATCCCCTAGACACCGGCCGGGGGAATGAGCAGTTCTTC,CATSDPLDTGRGNEQFF
.,TRBJ2-5,TRBV24-1,few,TGTGCCACCAGTGAGGGGGGGACAACCCAAGAGACCCAGTACTTC,CATSEGGTTQETQYF
.,TRBJ2-7,TRBV7-2,.,TGTGCCAGCAGCCACAGACAGGCCTACGAGCAGTACTTC,CASSHRQAYEQYF
TRBD1,TRBJ1-4,TRBV18,.,TGTGCCAGCTCACCGGACAGGGTCACTAATGAAAAACTGTTTTTT,CASSPDRVTNEKLFF
TRBD1,TRBJ2-1,TRBV5-1,.,TGCGCCAGCAGCTGGAGGCCCGGGACAGGGGGCTCGAATGAGCAGTTCTTC,CASSWRPGTGGSNEQFF
.,TRBJ2-7,TRBV18,few,TGTGCCAGCTCGCGGGACCCCTACTACGAGCAGTACTTC,CASSRDPYYEQYF
.,TRBJ1-6,TRBV6-5,many,TGTGCCAGCAGTTTCCTCCCGGCAGGGTTAGATTCACCCCTCCACTTT,CASSFLPAGLDSPLHF
TRBD1,TRBJ2-1,TRBV5-1,.,TGCGCCAGCAGCTTGGTAGGGGGCAAGGCGCCCAATGAGCAGTTCTTC,CASSLVGGKAPNEQFF
.,TRBJ2-7,TRBV7-2,few,TGTGCCAGCAGCCGGACAGTGACCTACGAGCAGTACTTC,CASSRTVTYEQYF
TRBD1,TRBJ1-1,TRBV29-1,many,TGCACCGTATTCGACAGGGGGAACACTGAAGCTTTCTTT,CTVFDRGNTEAFF
.,TRBJ2-2,TRBV4-2,.,TGTGCCAGCAGCCCCCGGGCCATGGGCACCGGGGAGCTGTTTTTT,CASSPRAMGTGELFF
.,TRBJ1-5,TRBV5-1,.,TGCGCCAGCAGCTTGGCTACTGACGGGGAGAATCAGCCCCAGCATTTT,CASSLATDGENQPQHF
TRBD1,TRBJ2-3,TRBV4-1,.,TGCGCCAGCAACCGGCAGGGGGCTAGGACAGATACGCAGTATTTT,CASNRQGARTDTQYF
TRBD1,TRBJ2-5,TRBV11-3,.,TGTGCCAGCAGCTTAGGAGGAGTACAGGGGGGAGAGACCCAGTACTTC,CASSLGGVQGGETQYF
.,TRBJ2-5,TRBV19,few,TGTGCCAGTAGTGGAGGAGGGACGGAGACCCAGTACTTC,CASSGGGTETQYF
.,TRBJ1-1,TRBV6-2/TRBV6-3,.,TGTGCCAGCAGTCCAACGTGGGGGTTCGGTGAAGCTTTCTTT,CASSPTWGFGEAFF
.,TRBJ1-4,TRBV2,few,TGTGCCAGCAAACGGACAGAGGAAAAACTGTTTTTT,CASKRTEEKLFF
.,TRBJ2-1,TRBV20-1,.,TGCAGTGCGAGAGGACAGATCTACAATGAGCAGTTCTTC,CSARGQIYNEQFF
.,TRBJ2-7,TRBV6-1,.,TGTGCCAGCAGTGAAACTTTCGGTGGAAGGGAGCAGTACTTC,CASSETFGGREQYF
.,TRBJ1-2,TRBV15,few,TGTGCCACCAGCAGAGATAGAGGGGGCTACACCTTC,CATSRDRGGYTF
TRBD1,TRBJ1-1,TRBV2,few,TGTGCCAGCAGCGGACAGGGAGGGACTGAAGCTTTCTTT,CASSGQGGTEAFF
.,TRBJ2-1,TRBV7-8,many,TGTGCCAGCAGGATCTCGGCCCTTCGGGGACCTAGCTCCTACAATGAGCAGTTCTTC,CASRISALRGPSSYNEQFF